This T cell receptor (beta chain) stems from a study of blood T cell repertoires in COVID-19. About the study: Collection of acute and convalescent COVID-19 samples took place in the United States, Italy and Spain. Sources were T cells, B-cell-depleted T cells, or PBMCs; the material itself was cDNA or gDNA.

Authors' processing steps: Estimation of nucleated cell counts was performed using reference gene primer amplification. Clones were read by immunoSEQ multiplex PCR, and TCRdb kept only the in-frame ones, dropping some. V, J and clone size reflect that table, while D and trimming were determined from the DNA. The sample contains under 300,000 clones, about 76% of which appear only once. CDR1 is MNHEY, CDR2 SVGAGI, per germline. The CDR3 has 15 residues. Deletions cut 7 bases from V and 4 bases from J, with 17 bases between. Input material: peripheral blood. The V and J genes are TRBV6-5 and TRBJ2-1; D unclear. The source is a woman aged 60-75 years with active or convalescent COVID-19. CDR3 nucleotide sequence: TGTGCCAGCACCCCACGGTTAGCTCCTTACAATGAGCAGTTCTTC. Its translation is CASTPRLAPYNEQFF.